Listed below are T cell receptor beta chains from one sample, sequenced in a study of CD8+CD57+ T cells in acquired aplastic anemia. TCRdb reprocessed the reads via MiXCR and lists one record per CDR3 protein. The table lists 180,000 or so distinct CDR3 sequences, 45% to 50% of them singletons, with under 3.5% in the top ten. Source material: sorted CD4+, CD8+, or CD8+CD57+ T cells (not recorded which) from PBMCs. The receptor set was obtained from a human donor in good health. The CDR3 runs from the conserved cysteine through the conserved F or W. A D gene is named only where the DNA matches it firmly. Size is stated for part of the rows, as once, few or many counts, or as a class when the clone is expanded.

d_call j_call clone_size v_call cdr3_nt cdr3_aa
NA TRBJ1-1 many TRBV12-3/TRBV12-4 TGTGCCAGCAGTGCTGACGGGACGGCGACTGAAGCTTTCTTT CASSADGTATEAFF
NA TRBJ2-5 many TRBV7-3 TGTGCCAGCAGCTTAAACGGTGGGAGTGTTTTAGAGACCCAGTACTTC CASSLNGGSVLETQYF
NA TRBJ2-5 NA TRBV7-9 TGTGCCAGCAGCTTAGGAGACAGAGGGCTCCAAGAGACCCAGTACTTC CASSLGDRGLQETQYF
TRBD1 TRBJ1-1 many TRBV9 TGTGCCAGCAGCGTAGGGGGACAGGAAGCTTTCTTT CASSVGGQEAFF
NA TRBJ1-5 few TRBV3-1 TGTGCCAGCAGCCAACACGGTAATAGCAATCAGCCCCAGCATTTT CASSQHGNSNQPQHF
TRBD1 TRBJ1-4 NA TRBV28 TGTGCCAGCAGTTCTTACAGGGGAACTAATGAAAAACTGTTTTTT CASSSYRGTNEKLFF
NA TRBJ1-2 NA TRBV20-1 TGCAGTGCTAGAGATCGATTCGGTCTCGGCTACACCTTC CSARDRFGLGYTF
NA TRBJ2-2 NA TRBV25-1 TGTGCCAGCAGTGGTGGAGAGGCCGGGGAGCTGTTTTTT CASSGGEAGELFF
TRBD2 TRBJ2-2 many TRBV20-1 TGCAGTGCTAGAGATAGCGGGAGTACGGTCGGGGAGCTGTTTTTT CSARDSGSTVGELFF
NA TRBJ1-1 NA TRBV6-2/TRBV6-3 TGTGCCAGCAGTTACTCGTCGTATACGGAGAACACTGAAGCTTTCTTT CASSYSSYTENTEAFF
TRBD2 TRBJ2-2 many TRBV19 TGTGCCAGTAGTAGAGCGGGAGAAGTCACCGGGGAGCTGTTTTTT CASSRAGEVTGELFF
NA TRBJ1-2 many TRBV9 TGTGCCAGCAGCGTAGCATCCAACTATGGCTACACCTTC CASSVASNYGYTF
NA TRBJ2-1 NA TRBV6-1 TGTGCCAGCAGCGAGCACTCGGGGGCAGGACACAGTGAGCAGTTCTTC CASSEHSGAGHSEQFF
TRBD2 TRBJ2-7 many TRBV10-3 TGTGCCATCAGTGAGACGGGGGGGAGTGCCTACGAGCAGTACTTC CAISETGGSAYEQYF
TRBD2 TRBJ2-3 NA TRBV20-1 TGCAGTGCCAGAGATTTGCGGGGGGGAGATACGCAGTATTTT CSARDLRGGDTQYF
TRBD1 TRBJ1-1 many TRBV7-8 TGTGCCAGCAGCTCCCCCAGGGGGCTAGACACTGAAGCTTTCTTT CASSSPRGLDTEAFF
NA TRBJ2-1 many TRBV19 TGTGCCAGTCGGACCGGTACTACTCCTTACAATGAGCAGTTCTTC CASRTGTTPYNEQFF
NA TRBJ2-7 NA TRBV7-2 TGTGCCAGCAGCTTAGTCGCTTTGAGCTCCTACGAGCAGTACTTC CASSLVALSSYEQYF
NA TRBJ1-2 few TRBV29-1 TGCAGCGTTGAAGGGGACAAAGACTTCTATGGCTACACCTTC CSVEGDKDFYGYTF
NA TRBJ1-6 NA TRBV19 TGTGCCAGTAGAGACCCGCCAAATTCACCCCTCCACTTT CASRDPPNSPLHF
NA TRBJ1-2 NA TRBV10-1 TGCGCCGCGGCCGGGGAGGGATATGGCTACACCTTC CAAAGEGYGYTF
NA TRBJ1-5 NA TRBV19 TGTGCCAGTAGTATAGATGGTCAGCCCCAGCATTTT CASSIDGQPQHF
TRBD2 TRBJ2-5 many TRBV18 TGTGCCAGCTCACCAAGTCCGGGAGGAACTGAGACCCAGTACTTC CASSPSPGGTETQYF
NA TRBJ1-4 once TRBV24-1 TGTGCCATTCAATCACAGGGCCTTCATAATGAAAAACTGTTTTTT CAIQSQGLHNEKLFF
NA TRBJ2-5 NA TRBV20-1 TGCAGTGCTAATAGACAAGGGACAGAGACCCAGTACTTC CSANRQGTETQYF
TRBD1 TRBJ2-5 many TRBV5-5 TGTGCCAGCAGCTGGGGGACAGGGATCCAAGAGACCCAGTACTTC CASSWGTGIQETQYF
TRBD1 TRBJ1-2 many TRBV7-8 TGTGCCAGCAGCTTAAGGGTCCGCCAGGGGGGTAGTTATGGCTACACCTTC CASSLRVRQGGSYGYTF
NA TRBJ1-2 few TRBV10-3 TGTGCCATCACAAAGGAGGGGAATGGCTACACCTTC CAITKEGNGYTF
NA TRBJ2-1 NA TRBV7-9 TGTGCCAGCAGCTTAGTTGCACTGGAGCAGTTCTTC CASSLVALEQFF
NA TRBJ2-5 NA TRBV20-1 TGCAGTGCTAGTTACGGTCAAGAGACCCAGTACTTC CSASYGQETQYF